The clone carrying this T cell receptor beta chain has a count of ten or more. Trimming pared 0 bases from V and 0 bases from J, leaving 15 bases between. The V gene's germline CDR1 is GTSNPN and CDR2 SVGIG (reference sequence). The CDR3 sequence is 17 residues long. From RNA, the CDR3 regions of TCR beta chains were amplified and sequenced. The workflow started with a first-round RT-PCR run with HTBI primers and then moved on to a second-round multiplex PCR. MiXCR was run by TCRdb on the multiplex PCR reads, yielding one entry per CDR3 protein. The table lists about 400,000 distinct CDR3 sequences, about 16% of them singletons. The sample belongs to a study of Graves' ophthalmopathy and Graves' hyperthyroidism.

V and J are TRBV30 and TRBJ1-5; no clear D. Sequenced: peripheral blood. The TCR originated in a woman under 30 with Graves' ophthalmopathy. The CDR3 coding sequence is TGTGCCTGGAGTGTAAACAGAACCCCTTATAGCAATCAGCCCCAGCATTTT. It translates to CAWSVNRTPYSNQPQHF.